A single T cell receptor beta chain is shown here with its context. Participant ages covered roughly 18 to 90 years across around 25 US areas. Per the original methods: Reference gene primer amplification in the assay estimated nucleated cell counts. This table comes from immunoSEQ multiplex PCR, and its TCRdb copy is limited to in-frame clones, with some not included. From that table come the V and J calls and clone size; the DNA was used to work out D and trimming. The sample holds roughly 200,000 clones; 75% to 90% are singletons and the top ten take about 10%. These data come from a study of blood T cell repertoires in COVID-19. After removal of 4 bases from V and 6 bases from J, the junction contained 4 bases not matched to a gene. This CDR3 contains 12 residues. Germline CDR1 is SGHDT and CDR2 is YYEEEE.

This sequence joins TRBV5-6 and TRBJ2-7, with 7 nucleotides matching TRBD1. Sequencing used PBMCs or T cells enriched from blood (not recorded which). The TCR comes from a man aged 40-49 years who had recovered from COVID-19. Here the CDR3 reads CASSPAGGEQYF. CDR3 sequence (DNA): TGTGCCAGCAGCCCGGCAGGGGGCGAGCAGTACTTC.